This T cell receptor (beta chain) was retrieved from a study of T cells in Graves' hyperthyroidism and ophthalmopathy. As for the study in general: Peripheral blood was drawn at first diagnosis, prior to all treatment.

Germline CDR1 MNHEY, CDR2 SMNVEV (reference sequence). This CDR3 region has 12 residues. In its sample, this clonotype was seen a few times. Relative to the germline gene, one junction end is altered; a read error may explain this. Disease duration was under 3 months in the ophthalmopathy patients, who also had a Clinical Activity Score of at least 3 and a NOSPECS grade of at least 4. Lactation, pregnancy, other autoimmune disease or uncontrolled infection excluded patients. The CDR3 regions of TCR beta were amplified from RNA transcripts. Using the HTBI primer set, a first-round RT-PCR was run on the TCR CDR3. TCRdb fed the multiplex PCR reads into MiXCR, producing one record per CDR3 protein. The sample has approximately 620,000 distinct CDR3 sequences, about a sixth seen once; the top ten hold around 3.5%.

The clonotype comes from a woman aged 40 to 55 with Graves' ophthalmopathy. Input material: blood. The chain joins TRBV27 to TRBJ2-1, with D tentatively TRBD2 (6 bases). The CDR3 sequence: CASSFGLAGMVF. CDR3 bases: TGTGCCAGCAGTTTCGGACTGGCGGGGATGGTCTTC.